A selection of T cell receptor beta chains follows, all from one sample in a study of early T cells in non-severe SARS-CoV-2 infection. TCRdb re-analysed the 5' RACE reads in MiXCR, keeping a single row per CDR3 protein. The table has 45,000 to 60,000 distinct CDR3 sequences, under 9% seen once. The material sequenced was whole blood, taken at baseline. Receptors originate from an adult who was a healthcare worker with PCR-confirmed SARS-CoV-2 infection or an uninfected control (not recorded which). Both conserved end residues are trimmed from each CDR3. Fields, in order: CDR3 protein, V gene, clone size, J gene, D gene. A D gene is named only where the DNA matches it firmly. Some rows mark clone size as missing; the rest say once, few, many or name a class of expanded clone.

CDR3: ATSRLVVAGEQF
V: TRBV7-8
size: many
J: TRBJ2-1
D: .

CDR3: ASSEGHWAGKGKNTEAF
V: TRBV7-3
size: many
J: TRBJ1-1
D: .

CDR3: ASSWDSATDTQY
V: TRBV2
size: few
J: TRBJ2-3
D: TRBD1

CDR3: SVAGTANYGYT
V: TRBV29-1
size: many
J: TRBJ1-2
D: .

CDR3: AWSVYRYTEAF
V: TRBV30
size: few
J: TRBJ1-1
D: .

CDR3: SVDTNYGYT
V: TRBV29-1
size: .
J: TRBJ1-2
D: .

CDR3: ASSLTGDRPQH
V: TRBV7-9
size: .
J: TRBJ1-5
D: TRBD1

CDR3: ASSYDRVEGYT
V: TRBV7-9
size: many
J: TRBJ1-2
D: TRBD1

CDR3: ASRHGTGLYTEAF
V: TRBV6-5
size: many
J: TRBJ1-1
D: TRBD1

CDR3: ASSLVLGTGELF
V: TRBV5-4
size: once
J: TRBJ2-2
D: .

CDR3: SAASTAGQY
V: TRBV20-1
size: few
J: TRBJ2-7
D: .

CDR3: ASSLDTSGNTIY
V: TRBV5-1
size: few
J: TRBJ1-3
D: .

CDR3: SVESTGRDEQY
V: TRBV29-1
size: .
J: TRBJ2-7
D: TRBD1

CDR3: ASSIDPREVQF
V: TRBV19
size: many
J: TRBJ2-1
D: TRBD2

CDR3: ASSEEAGGRSEQF
V: TRBV2
size: many
J: TRBJ2-1
D: TRBD2

CDR3: SASSGDHYEQY
V: TRBV20-1
size: few
J: TRBJ2-7
D: TRBD2

CDR3: ASSPDSSNQPQH
V: TRBV18
size: few
J: TRBJ1-5
D: .

CDR3: ASRNTGDNEQF
V: TRBV3-1
size: many
J: TRBJ2-1
D: .

CDR3: AWTGGRRSGELF
V: TRBV30
size: many
J: TRBJ2-2
D: TRBD2

CDR3: ASSRGQETYTEAF
V: TRBV5-1
size: few
J: TRBJ1-1
D: TRBD1

CDR3: ASSVLAPRSGANVLT
V: TRBV2
size: many
J: TRBJ2-6
D: .

CDR3: ASSAGQAPYNEQF
V: TRBV6-4
size: .
J: TRBJ2-1
D: TRBD1

CDR3: ASRPLQGANEETQY
V: TRBV6-5
size: .
J: TRBJ2-5
D: TRBD1

CDR3: ASSTSRARNTEAF
V: TRBV11-2
size: .
J: TRBJ1-1
D: .

CDR3: ASSESGVRNEKLF
V: TRBV6-1
size: few
J: TRBJ1-4
D: .

CDR3: ASSLETSLSATDTQY
V: TRBV7-8
size: few
J: TRBJ2-3
D: .

CDR3: ASRTQGAPGQETQY
V: TRBV12-3/TRBV12-4
size: many
J: TRBJ2-5
D: TRBD1

CDR3: ASSSDRGRAGELF
V: TRBV11-2
size: .
J: TRBJ2-2
D: TRBD1

CDR3: ASRGAAQETQY
V: TRBV12-3/TRBV12-4
size: .
J: TRBJ2-5
D: .

CDR3: ASSPAGAGEQF
V: TRBV7-2
size: .
J: TRBJ2-1
D: .

CDR3: SVAKGLGALYEQY
V: TRBV29-1
size: many
J: TRBJ2-7
D: .

CDR3: SVESASGIRNEQY
V: TRBV29-1
size: many
J: TRBJ2-7
D: TRBD2

CDR3: ASSRSAGELF
V: TRBV5-1
size: .
J: TRBJ2-2
D: .

CDR3: ASSAQTGWDTQY
V: TRBV19
size: few
J: TRBJ2-3
D: .

CDR3: ASSGDRGRFEQY
V: TRBV10-2
size: few
J: TRBJ2-7
D: TRBD1

CDR3: ASSEGGSESNEQF
V: TRBV6-1
size: many
J: TRBJ2-1
D: .

CDR3: ASSLGESGNQPQH
V: TRBV5-1
size: .
J: TRBJ1-5
D: .

CDR3: ASSYLSSSSYEQY
V: TRBV28
size: few
J: TRBJ2-7
D: .

CDR3: ATRDGYEQY
V: TRBV10-3
size: few
J: TRBJ2-7
D: .

CDR3: ARRTPGELF
V: TRBV2
size: many
J: TRBJ2-2
D: .

CDR3: ASSPQGAGYNEQF
V: TRBV10-2
size: few
J: TRBJ2-1
D: TRBD1

CDR3: ASRTDLQGARSPLH
V: TRBV6-5
size: .
J: TRBJ1-6
D: TRBD1

CDR3: ASSAGGPYEQY
V: TRBV5-1
size: few
J: TRBJ2-7
D: .

CDR3: ASSFGTQETQY
V: TRBV5-4
size: few
J: TRBJ2-5
D: .

CDR3: ASTDSYEQY
V: TRBV6-2/TRBV6-3
size: .
J: TRBJ2-7
D: .